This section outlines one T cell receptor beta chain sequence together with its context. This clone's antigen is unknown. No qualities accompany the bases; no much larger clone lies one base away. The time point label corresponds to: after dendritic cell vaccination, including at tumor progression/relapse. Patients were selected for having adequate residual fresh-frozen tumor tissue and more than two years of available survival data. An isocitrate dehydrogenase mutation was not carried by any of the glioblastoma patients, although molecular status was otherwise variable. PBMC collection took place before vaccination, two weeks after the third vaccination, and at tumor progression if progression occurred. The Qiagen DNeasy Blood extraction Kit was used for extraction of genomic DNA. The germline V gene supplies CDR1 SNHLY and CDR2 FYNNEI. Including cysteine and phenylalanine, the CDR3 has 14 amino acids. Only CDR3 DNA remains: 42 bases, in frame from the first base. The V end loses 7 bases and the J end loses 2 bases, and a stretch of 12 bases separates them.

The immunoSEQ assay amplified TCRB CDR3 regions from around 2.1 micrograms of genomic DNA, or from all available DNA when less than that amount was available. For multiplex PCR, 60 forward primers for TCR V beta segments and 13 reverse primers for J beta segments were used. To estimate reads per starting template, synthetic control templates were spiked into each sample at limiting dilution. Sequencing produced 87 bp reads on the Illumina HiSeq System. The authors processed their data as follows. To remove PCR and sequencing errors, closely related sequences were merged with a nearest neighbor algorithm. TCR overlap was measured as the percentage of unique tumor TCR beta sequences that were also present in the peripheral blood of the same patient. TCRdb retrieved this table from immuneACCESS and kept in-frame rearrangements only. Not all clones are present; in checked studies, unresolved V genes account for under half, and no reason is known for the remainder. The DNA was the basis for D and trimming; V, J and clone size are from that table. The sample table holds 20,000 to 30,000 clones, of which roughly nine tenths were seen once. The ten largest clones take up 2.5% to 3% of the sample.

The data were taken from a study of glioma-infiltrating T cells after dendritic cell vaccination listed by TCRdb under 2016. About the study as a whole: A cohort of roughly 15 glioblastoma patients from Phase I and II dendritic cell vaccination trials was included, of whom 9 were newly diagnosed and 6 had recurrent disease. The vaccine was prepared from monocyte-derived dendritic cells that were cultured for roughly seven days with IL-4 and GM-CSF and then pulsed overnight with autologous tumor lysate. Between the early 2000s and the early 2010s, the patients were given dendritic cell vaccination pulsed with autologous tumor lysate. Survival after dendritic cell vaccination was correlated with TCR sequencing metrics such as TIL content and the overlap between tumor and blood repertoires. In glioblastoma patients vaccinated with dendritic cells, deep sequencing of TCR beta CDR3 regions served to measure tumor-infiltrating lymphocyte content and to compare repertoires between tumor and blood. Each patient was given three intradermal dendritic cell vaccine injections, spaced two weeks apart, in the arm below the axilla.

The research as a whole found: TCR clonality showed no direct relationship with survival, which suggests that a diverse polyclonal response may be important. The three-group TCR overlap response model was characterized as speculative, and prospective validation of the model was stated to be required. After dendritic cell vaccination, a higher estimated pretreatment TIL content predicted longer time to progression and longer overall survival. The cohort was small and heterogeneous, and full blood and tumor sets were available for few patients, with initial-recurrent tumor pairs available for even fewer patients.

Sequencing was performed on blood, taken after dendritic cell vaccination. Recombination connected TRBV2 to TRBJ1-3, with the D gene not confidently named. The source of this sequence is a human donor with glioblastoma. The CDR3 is CASIDQDTGNTIYF. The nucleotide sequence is TGTGCCAGCATAGATCAAGACACTGGAAACACCATATATTTT.